The source of this T cell receptor (beta chain) is a study of T-cell reconstitution after alpha-beta-depleted transplantation in children. The count of this clonotype is one. Researchers prepared the TCRbeta library using unique molecular identifiers, the study reports. One entry per CDR3 protein results from TCRdb running MiXCR on the PCR reads. The data hold 450,000 to 700,000 distinct CDR3 sequences, with 20% to 30% observed a single time. The sample in question was PBMCs, obtained before TCRalphabeta/CD19-depleted stem cell transplant. The source of this sequence is a boy younger than two with Wiskott-Aldrich syndrome, due to receive a stem cell transplant.

The CDR3, as DNA: TGTGCCAGCAGTTTAATTTCGAGTAGCGGGTACACCGGGGAGCTGTTTTTT. Translation: CASSLISSSGYTGELFF. The rearrangement links TRBV12-3 or TRBV12-4 to TRBJ2-2; 7 bases are shared with TRBD2. V lost 2 bases, J lost 3 bases, and 9 bases stayed unmatched. The CDR3 spans 17 residues.